This TCR beta chain was captured in a study of blood T cell repertoires in COVID-19. Study-wide background: Collection of acute and convalescent COVID-19 samples took place in the United States, Italy and Spain.

Germline V gives CDR1 LNHDA, CDR2 SQIVND (reference sequence). After removal of 3 bases from V and 3 bases from J, the junction contained 2 bases not matched to a gene. The CDR3 has 14 residues. The table came from immunoSEQ multiplex PCR; TCRdb's copy has only in-frame clones and leaves some out. The table lists roughly 86,000 clones, approximately 86% of them singletons. Sequenced input: peripheral blood. The receptor comes from a man aged 35 to 55 with acute or convalescent COVID-19. The V and J genes are TRBV19 and TRBJ1-1; 9 nucleotides agree with TRBD1. The CDR3 DNA reads TGTGCCAGTAGTATCAGGGACAGGGACACTGAAGCTTTCTTT. It yields the protein CASSIRDRDTEAFF.